Listed here are 8 T cell receptor beta chains from one sample, sequenced in a study of vaccination effects on CD4 cells after COVID-19. Sequenced by immunoSEQ multiplex PCR; TCRdb stores in-frame clones only, minus some. Seen here are 25,000 to 30,000 clones, roughly 79% observed once, and the top ten hold about 6.3%. For these receptors, no antigen is known. Under the ViraFEST assay, PBMC were stimulated with viral peptide pools so that antigen-specific CD4+ T cells expanded. Sequencing was performed afterwards. The culture ran for roughly ten days before CD4+ T cells were isolated. All participants had two doses of either the BNT162b2 or mRNA-1273 vaccine. The specimen was CD4+ T cells from PBMCs cultured with SARS-CoV-2 spike peptides, collected after COVID-19 vaccination. These receptors came from a human donor who received a COVID-19 vaccine. Some clones in this sample may be carry-over from other donors' samples.

V and J are TRBV27 and TRBJ1-1, with 9 bases lining up with TRBD1. This CDR3 contains 15 residues. The germline CDR1 and CDR2 sequences are MNHEY and SMNVEV (reference sequence). V was clipped by 6 bases and J by 5 bases; unmatched bases: 10. CDR3 sequence (DNA): TGTGCCAGCAGGACGACACACAGGGGGCCTACTGAAGCTTTCTTT. Residues: CASRTTHRGPTEAFF.

This chain links TRBV18 with TRBJ1-4; D remains unclear. The V and J ends lost 5 bases and 8 bases respectively, with 12 bases between them. CDR3 size: 13 residues. Per germline, CDR1 KGHSH and CDR2 LQKENI. For the CDR3, the DNA is TGTGCCAGCTCAAACCGCCCTGAGGAAAAACTGTTTTTT. Protein sequence: CASSNRPEEKLFF.

The V gene is TRBV6-6, the J gene TRBJ2-7; D may be TRBD1 (6 bases). Deletions cut 6 bases from V and 11 bases from J, with 20 bases between. This CDR3 has 13 amino acids. Germline loops: CDR1 MNHNY, CDR2 SVGAGI (reference sequence). CDR3 loop: CASRTQGRGRKYV. The CDR3, as DNA: TGTGCCAGCAGGACACAGGGTCGGGGAAGGAAGTACGTC.

The chain is built from TRBV19 and TRBJ2-3; 10 nucleotides line up with TRBD2. This CDR3 region has 16 residues. With 7 bases clipped from V and 1 base from J, the junction kept 8 bases outside the gene matches. Germline CDR1 and CDR2: LNHDA and SQIVND (reference sequence). The CDR3 nucleotides are TGTGCCAGTACCCCAGGGACTAGCGCGGGCACAGATACGCAGTATTTT. Residues: CASTPGTSAGTDTQYF.

J is TRBJ2-3 and V is TRBV28; 7 bases line up with TRBD2. There are 14 residues in the CDR3. Germline-derived CDR1 and CDR2 are MDHEN and SYDVKM. V shed 7 bases and J 6 bases; nucleotides not matched to a gene: 10. The CDR3 reads CASNPGGLRDTQYF. CDR3 nucleotide sequence: TGTGCCAGCAACCCCGGGGGACTACGTGATACGCAGTATTTT.

This clone occurred a few times. The rearrangement links TRBV11-3 to TRBJ1-1; D uncertain. The CDR3 is made up of 13 amino acids. With 2 bases removed from V and 7 bases from J, the gap between germline ends came to 11 bases. Germline assignment: CDR1 SGHNT and CDR2 YENEEA. As DNA, the CDR3 is TGTGCCAGCAGCTTAAGGTTAGGGCTTGAAGCTTTCTTT. Translated, it gives CASSLRLGLEAFF.

The genes are TRBV2 and TRBJ2-3; TRBD1 matches at 9 bases. CDR3 size: 14 residues. V lost 7 bases, J lost 2 bases, and 4 bases stayed unmatched. Germline CDR1 and CDR2: SNHLY and FYNNEI. The CDR3 region is CASKDRGHTDTQYF. CDR3 bases: TGTGCCAGCAAGGACAGGGGCCACACAGATACGCAGTATTTT. The whole variable domain, remainder taken from reference TRBV2 and TRBJ2-3, is EPEVTQTPSHQVTQMGQEVILRCVPISNHLYFYWYRQILGQKVEFLVSFYNNEISEKSEIFDDQFSVERPDGSNFTLKIRSTKLEDSAMYFCASKDRGHTDTQYFGPGTRLTVL.

The chain recombines TRBV4-3 with TRBJ2-2; 11 bases agree with TRBD2. Germline V gives CDR1 LGHNA, CDR2 YSLEER. V was clipped by 0 bases and J by 3 bases; unmatched bases: 9. The CDR3 has 19 amino acids. The CDR3 sequence: CASSQERLAGGEDTGELFF. The CDR3 bases are TGCGCCAGCAGCCAAGAGCGGCTAGCGGGGGGAGAGGACACCGGGGAGCTGTTTTTT.